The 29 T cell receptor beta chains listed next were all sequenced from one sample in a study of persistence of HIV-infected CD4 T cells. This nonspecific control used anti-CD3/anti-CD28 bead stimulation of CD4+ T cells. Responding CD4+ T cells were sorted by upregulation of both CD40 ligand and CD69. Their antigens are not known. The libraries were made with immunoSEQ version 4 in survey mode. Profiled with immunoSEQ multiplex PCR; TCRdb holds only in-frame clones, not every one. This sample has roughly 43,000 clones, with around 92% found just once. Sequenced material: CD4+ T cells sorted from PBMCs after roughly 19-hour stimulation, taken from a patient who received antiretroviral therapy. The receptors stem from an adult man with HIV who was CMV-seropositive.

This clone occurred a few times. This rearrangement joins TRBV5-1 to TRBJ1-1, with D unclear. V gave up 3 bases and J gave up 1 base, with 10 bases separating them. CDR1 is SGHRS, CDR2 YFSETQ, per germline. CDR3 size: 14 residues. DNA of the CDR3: TGCGCCAGCAGCTGGGATGTGGGGAACACTGAAGCTTTCTTT. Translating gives CASSWDVGNTEAFF.

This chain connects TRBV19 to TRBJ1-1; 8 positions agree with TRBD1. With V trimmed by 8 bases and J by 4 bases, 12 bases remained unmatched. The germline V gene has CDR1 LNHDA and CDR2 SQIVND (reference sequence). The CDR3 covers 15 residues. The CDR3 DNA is TGTGCCAGTGTTCTAGGGGGCGGGACAGGCACTGAAGCTTTCTTT. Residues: CASVLGGGTGTEAFF.

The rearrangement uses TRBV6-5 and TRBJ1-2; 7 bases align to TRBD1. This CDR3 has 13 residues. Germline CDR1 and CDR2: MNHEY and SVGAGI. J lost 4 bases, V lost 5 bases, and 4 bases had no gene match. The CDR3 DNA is TGTGCCAGCAGTCAGGGGGTCGTCTATGGCTACACCTTC. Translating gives CASSQGVVYGYTF.

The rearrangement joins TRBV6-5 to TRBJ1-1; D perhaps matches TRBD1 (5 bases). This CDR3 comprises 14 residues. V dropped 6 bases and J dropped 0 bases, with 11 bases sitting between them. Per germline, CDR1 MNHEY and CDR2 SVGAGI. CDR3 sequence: CASRVQGVNTEAFF. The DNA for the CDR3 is TGTGCCAGCAGGGTCCAGGGCGTGAACACTGAAGCTTTCTTT.

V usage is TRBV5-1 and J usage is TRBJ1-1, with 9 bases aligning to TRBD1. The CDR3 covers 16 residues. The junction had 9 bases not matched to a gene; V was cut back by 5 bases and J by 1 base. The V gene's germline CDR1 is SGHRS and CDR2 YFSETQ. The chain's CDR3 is CASSQGQGRTNTEAFF. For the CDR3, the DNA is TGCGCCAGCAGTCAAGGACAGGGGCGGACGAACACTGAAGCTTTCTTT.

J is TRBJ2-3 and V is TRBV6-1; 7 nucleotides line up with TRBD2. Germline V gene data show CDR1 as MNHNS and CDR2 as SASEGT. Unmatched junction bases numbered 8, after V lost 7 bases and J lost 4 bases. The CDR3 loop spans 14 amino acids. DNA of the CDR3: TGTGCCAGCACCCTCCCCGGGGGGTCAGATACGCAGTATTTT. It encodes CASTLPGGSDTQYF.

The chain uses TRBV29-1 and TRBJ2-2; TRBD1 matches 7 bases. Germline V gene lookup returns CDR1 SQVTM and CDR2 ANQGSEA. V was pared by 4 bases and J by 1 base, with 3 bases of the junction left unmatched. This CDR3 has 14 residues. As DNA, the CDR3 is TGCAGCGTTGCCAGACAGGGGAACACCGGGGAGCTGTTTTTT. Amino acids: CSVARQGNTGELFF.

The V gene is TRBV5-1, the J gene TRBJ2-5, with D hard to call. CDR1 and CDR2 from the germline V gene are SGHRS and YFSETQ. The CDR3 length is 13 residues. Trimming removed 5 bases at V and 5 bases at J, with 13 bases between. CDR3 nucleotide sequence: TGCGCCAGCAGGACTGGGCCCGGGGAGACCCAGTACTTC. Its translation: CASRTGPGETQYF.

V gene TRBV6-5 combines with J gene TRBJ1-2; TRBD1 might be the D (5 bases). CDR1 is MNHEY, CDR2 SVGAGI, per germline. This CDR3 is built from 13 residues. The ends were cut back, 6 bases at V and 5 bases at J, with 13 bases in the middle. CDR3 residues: CASSRQSSYGYTF. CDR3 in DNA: TGTGCCAGCAGCCGACAGTCTAGTTATGGCTACACCTTC.

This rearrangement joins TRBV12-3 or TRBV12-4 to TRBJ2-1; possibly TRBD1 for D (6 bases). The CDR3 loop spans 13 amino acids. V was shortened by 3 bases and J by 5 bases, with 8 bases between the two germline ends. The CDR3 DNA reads TGTGCCAGCAGTTTTCGACAGGACAATGAGCAGTTCTTC. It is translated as CASSFRQDNEQFF.

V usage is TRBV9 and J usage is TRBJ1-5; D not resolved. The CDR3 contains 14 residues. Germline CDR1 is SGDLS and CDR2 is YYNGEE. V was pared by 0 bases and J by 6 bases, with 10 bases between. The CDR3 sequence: CASSVGTVGQPQHF. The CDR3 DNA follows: TGTGCCAGCAGCGTAGGGACGGTGGGTCAGCCCCAGCATTTT.

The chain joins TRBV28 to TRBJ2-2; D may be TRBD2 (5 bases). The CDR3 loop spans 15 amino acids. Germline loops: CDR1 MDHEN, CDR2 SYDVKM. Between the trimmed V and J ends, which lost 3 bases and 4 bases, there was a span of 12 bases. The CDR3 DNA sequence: TGTGCCAGCAGTTTGTCTATGGGGAGCACCGGGGAGCTGTTTTTT. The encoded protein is CASSLSMGSTGELFF.

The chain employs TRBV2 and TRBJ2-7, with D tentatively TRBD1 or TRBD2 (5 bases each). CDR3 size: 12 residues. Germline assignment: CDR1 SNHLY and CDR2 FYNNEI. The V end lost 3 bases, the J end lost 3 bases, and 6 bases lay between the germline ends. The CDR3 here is CASSEGVYEQYF. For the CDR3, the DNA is TGTGCCAGCAGTGAGGGGGTCTACGAGCAGTACTTC.

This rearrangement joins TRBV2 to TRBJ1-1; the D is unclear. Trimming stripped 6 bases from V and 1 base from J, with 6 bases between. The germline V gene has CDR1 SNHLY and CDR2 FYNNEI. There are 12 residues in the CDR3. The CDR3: CASRRANTEAFF. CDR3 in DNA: TGTGCCAGCAGACGGGCGAACACTGAAGCTTTCTTT.

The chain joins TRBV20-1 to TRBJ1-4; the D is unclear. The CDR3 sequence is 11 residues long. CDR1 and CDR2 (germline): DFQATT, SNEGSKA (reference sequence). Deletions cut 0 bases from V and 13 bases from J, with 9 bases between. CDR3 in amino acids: CSAREGGRLFF. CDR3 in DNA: TGCAGTGCTAGAGAGGGAGGACGACTGTTTTTT.

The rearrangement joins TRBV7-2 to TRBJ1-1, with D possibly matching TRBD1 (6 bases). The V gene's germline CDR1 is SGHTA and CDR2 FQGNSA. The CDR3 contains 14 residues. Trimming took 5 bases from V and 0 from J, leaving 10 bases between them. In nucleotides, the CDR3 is TGTGCCAGCAGCCCGTACAGGGTGAACACTGAAGCTTTCTTT. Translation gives CASSPYRVNTEAFF.

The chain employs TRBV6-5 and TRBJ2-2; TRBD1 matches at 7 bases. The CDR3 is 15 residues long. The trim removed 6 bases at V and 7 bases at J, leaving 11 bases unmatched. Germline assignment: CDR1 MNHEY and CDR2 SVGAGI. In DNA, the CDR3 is TGTGCCAGCAGCTTCCGTGGGACAGCAGGCGGGGAGCTGTTTTTT. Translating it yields CASSFRGTAGGELFF.

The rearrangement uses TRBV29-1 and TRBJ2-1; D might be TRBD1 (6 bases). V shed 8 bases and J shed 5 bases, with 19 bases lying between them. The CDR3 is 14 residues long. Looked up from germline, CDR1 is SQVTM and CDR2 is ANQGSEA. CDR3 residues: CSLATLGHHNEQFF. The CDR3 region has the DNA TGCAGCCTTGCCACCCTGGGACATCACAATGAGCAGTTCTTC.

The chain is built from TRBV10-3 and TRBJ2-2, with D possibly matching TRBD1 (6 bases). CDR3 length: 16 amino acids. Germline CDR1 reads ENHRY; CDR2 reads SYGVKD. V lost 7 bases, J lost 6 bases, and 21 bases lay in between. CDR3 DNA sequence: TGTGCCATCAAGGGGAGACAGGAAGGCATAGCCGGGGAGCTGTTTTTT. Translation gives CAIKGRQEGIAGELFF.

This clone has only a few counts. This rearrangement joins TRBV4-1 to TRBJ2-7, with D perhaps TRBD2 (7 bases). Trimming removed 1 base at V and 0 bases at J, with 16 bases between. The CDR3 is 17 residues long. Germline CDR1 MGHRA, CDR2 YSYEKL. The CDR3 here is CASSQGGGGSRSYEQYF. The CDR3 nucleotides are TGCGCCAGCAGCCAAGGGGGAGGGGGAAGCCGCTCCTACGAGCAGTACTTC.

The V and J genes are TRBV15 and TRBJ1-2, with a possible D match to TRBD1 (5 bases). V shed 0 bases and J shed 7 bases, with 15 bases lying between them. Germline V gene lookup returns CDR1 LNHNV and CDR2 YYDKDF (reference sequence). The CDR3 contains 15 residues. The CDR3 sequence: CATSRDLGDRSGYTF. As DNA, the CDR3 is TGTGCCACCAGCAGAGATTTAGGGGACCGGAGTGGCTACACCTTC.

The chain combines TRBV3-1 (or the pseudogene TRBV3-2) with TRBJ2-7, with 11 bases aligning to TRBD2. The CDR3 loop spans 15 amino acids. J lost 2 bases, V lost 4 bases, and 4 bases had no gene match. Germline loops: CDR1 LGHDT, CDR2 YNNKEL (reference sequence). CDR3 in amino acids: CASSPGLAVTYEQYF. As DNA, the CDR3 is TGTGCCAGCAGCCCGGGACTAGCGGTTACCTACGAGCAGTACTTC.

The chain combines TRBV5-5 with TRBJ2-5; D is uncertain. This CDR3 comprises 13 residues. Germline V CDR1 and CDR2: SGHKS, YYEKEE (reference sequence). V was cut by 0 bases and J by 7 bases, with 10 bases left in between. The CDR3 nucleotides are TGTGCCAGCAGCTTGGGAACCACGGGGACCCAGTACTTC. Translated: CASSLGTTGTQYF. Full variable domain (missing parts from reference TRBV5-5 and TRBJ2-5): DAGVTQSPTHLIKTRGQQVTLRCSPISGHKSVSWYQQVLGQGPQFIFQYYEKEERGRGNFPDRFSARQFPNYSSELNVNALLLGDSALYLCASSLGTTGTQYFGPGTRLLVL.

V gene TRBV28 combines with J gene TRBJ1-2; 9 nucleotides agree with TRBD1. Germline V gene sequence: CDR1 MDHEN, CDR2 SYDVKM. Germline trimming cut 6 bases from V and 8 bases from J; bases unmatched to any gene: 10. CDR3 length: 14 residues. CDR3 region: CASSTSGTGKGYTF. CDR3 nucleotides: TGTGCCAGCAGCACCTCCGGGACAGGGAAGGGCTACACCTTC.

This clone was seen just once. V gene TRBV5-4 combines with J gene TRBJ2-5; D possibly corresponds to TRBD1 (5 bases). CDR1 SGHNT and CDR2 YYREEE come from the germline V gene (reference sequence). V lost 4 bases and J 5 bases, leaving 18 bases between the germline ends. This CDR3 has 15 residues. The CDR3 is CASSRDPDSGETQYF. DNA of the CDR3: TGTGCCAGCAGCAGGGATCCCGACAGTGGGGAGACCCAGTACTTC. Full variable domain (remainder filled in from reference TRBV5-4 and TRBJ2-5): ETGVTQSPTHLIKTRGQQVTLRCSSQSGHNTVSWYQQALGQGPQFIFQYYREEENGRGNFPPRFSGLQFPNYSSELNVNALELDDSALYLCASSRDPDSGETQYFGPGTRLLVL.

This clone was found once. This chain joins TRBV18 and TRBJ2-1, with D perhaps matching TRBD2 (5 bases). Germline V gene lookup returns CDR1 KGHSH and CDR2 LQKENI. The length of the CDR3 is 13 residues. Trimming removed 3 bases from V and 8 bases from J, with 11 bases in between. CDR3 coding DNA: TGTGCCAGCTCACCGCTGGAGGCGCATGAGCAGTTCTTC. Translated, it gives CASSPLEAHEQFF.

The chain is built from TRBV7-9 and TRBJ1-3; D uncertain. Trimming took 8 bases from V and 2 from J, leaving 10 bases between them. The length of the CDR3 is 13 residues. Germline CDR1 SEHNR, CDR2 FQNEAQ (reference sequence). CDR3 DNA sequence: TGTGCCAGCTTAGAGAGGGCTGGAAACACCATATATTTT. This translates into CASLERAGNTIYF.

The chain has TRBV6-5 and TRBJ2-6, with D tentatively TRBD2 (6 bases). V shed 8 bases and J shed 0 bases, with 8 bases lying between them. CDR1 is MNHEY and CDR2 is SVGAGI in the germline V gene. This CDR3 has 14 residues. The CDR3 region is CASGRSSGANVLTF. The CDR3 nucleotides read TGTGCCAGCGGGAGGTCCTCTGGGGCCAACGTCCTGACTTTC.

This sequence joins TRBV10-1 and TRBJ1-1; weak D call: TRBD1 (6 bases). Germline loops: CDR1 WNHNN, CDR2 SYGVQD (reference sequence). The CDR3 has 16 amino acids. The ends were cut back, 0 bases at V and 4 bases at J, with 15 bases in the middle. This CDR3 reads CASSESKGRGTTEAFF. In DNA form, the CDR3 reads TGCGCCAGCAGTGAGTCGAAGGGAAGGGGGACCACTGAAGCTTTCTTT.